This T cell receptor beta chain was identified during a study of PD-1 blockade in mismatch repair-deficient tumors. This clone has only a few counts. No antigen is known for it. Trimming took 0 bases from V and 5 from J, leaving 9 bases between them. CDR1 and CDR2 from the germline V gene are SGDLS and YYNGEE. CDR3 length: 13 residues. This table comes from immunoSEQ multiplex PCR, and its TCRdb copy is limited to in-frame clones, with some not included. The sample shows roughly 84,000 clones, approximately 81% of them seen only once. Overall study results and limits: Rapid post-treatment expansion, then contraction, generally preceding radiologic response, marked tumor-resident clones.

The specimen was peripheral blood, collected 12 weeks after starting pembrolizumab. The TCR comes from an adult with mismatch repair-deficient cancer. The genes are TRBV9 and TRBJ2-7; D is undetermined. The CDR3 DNA reads as TGTGCCAGCAGCGTAGATCTCTGGAACGAGCAGTACTTC. This encodes CASSVDLWNEQYF.